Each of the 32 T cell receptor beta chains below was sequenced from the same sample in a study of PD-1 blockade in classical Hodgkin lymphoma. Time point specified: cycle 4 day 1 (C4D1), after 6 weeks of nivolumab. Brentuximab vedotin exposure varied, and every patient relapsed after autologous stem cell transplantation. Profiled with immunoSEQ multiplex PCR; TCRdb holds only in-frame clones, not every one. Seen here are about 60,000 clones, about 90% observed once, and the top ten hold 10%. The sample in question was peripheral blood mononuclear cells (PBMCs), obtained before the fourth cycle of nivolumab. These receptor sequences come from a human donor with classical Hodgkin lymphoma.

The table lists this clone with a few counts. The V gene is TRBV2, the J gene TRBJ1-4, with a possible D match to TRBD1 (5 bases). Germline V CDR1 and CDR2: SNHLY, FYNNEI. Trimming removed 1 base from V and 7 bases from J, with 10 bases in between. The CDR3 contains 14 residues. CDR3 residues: CASSEVGVGEKLFF. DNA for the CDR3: TGTGCCAGCAGTGAAGTGGGGGTTGGTGAAAAACTGTTTTTT.

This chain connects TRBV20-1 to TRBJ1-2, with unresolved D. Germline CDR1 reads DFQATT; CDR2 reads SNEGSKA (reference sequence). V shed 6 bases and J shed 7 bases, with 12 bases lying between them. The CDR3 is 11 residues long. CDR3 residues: CSAGNPAGYTF. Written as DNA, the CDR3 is TGCAGTGCCGGGAATCCGGCTGGCTACACCTTC.

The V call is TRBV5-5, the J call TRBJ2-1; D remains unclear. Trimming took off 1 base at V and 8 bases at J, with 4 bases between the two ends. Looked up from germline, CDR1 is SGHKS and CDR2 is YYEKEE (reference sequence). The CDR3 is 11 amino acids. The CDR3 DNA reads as TGTGCCAGCAGCTTGTTGGATGAGCAGTTCTTC. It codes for CASSLLDEQFF.

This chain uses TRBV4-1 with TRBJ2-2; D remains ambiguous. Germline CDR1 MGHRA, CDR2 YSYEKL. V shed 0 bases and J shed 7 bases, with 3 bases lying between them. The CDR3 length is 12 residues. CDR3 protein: CASSQDLGELFF. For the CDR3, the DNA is TGCGCCAGCAGCCAAGATCTCGGGGAGCTGTTTTTT.

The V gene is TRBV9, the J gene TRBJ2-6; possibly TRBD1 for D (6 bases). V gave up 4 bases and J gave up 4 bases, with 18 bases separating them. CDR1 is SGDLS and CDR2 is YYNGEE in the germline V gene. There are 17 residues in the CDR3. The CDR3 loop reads CASSHPLGGAGANVLTF. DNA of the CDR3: TGTGCCAGCAGCCACCCCCTAGGGGGTGCAGGGGCCAACGTCCTGACTTTC. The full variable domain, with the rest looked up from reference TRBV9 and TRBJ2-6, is DSGVTQTPKHLITATGQRVTLRCSPRSGDLSVYWYQQSLDQGLQFLIQYYNGEERAKGNILERFSAQQFPDLHSELNLSSLELGDSALYFCASSHPLGGAGANVLTFGAGSRLTVL.

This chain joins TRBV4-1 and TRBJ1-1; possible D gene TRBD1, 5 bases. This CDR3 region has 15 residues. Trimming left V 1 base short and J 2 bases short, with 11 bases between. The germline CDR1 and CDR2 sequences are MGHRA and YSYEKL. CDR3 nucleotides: TGCGCCAGCAGCCAAGCAGGGATACCAAACACTGAAGCTTTCTTT. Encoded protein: CASSQAGIPNTEAFF.

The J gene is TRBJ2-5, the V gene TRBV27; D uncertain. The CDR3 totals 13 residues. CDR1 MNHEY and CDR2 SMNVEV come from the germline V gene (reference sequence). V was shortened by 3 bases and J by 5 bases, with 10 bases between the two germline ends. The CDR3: CASSFQGRETQYF. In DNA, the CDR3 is TGTGCCAGCAGTTTCCAAGGGCGGGAGACCCAGTACTTC.

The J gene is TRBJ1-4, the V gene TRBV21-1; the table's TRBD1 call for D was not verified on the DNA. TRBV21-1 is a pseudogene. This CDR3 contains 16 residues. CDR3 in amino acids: CASTSRPGQGNEKLFF. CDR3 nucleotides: TGTGCCAGCACCTCAAGGCCGGGACAGGGTAATGAAAAACTGTTTTTT.

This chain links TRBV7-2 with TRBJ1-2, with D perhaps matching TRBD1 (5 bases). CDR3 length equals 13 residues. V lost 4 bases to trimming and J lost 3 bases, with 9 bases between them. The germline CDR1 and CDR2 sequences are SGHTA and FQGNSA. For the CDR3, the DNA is TGTGCCAGCAGCTCGGGACGGGACTATGGCTACACCTTC. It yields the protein CASSSGRDYGYTF.

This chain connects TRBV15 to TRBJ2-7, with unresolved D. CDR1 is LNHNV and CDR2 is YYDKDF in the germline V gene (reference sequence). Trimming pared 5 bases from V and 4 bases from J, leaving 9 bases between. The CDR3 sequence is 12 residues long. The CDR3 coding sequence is TGTGCCACCAGCTCGAGAGGATACGAGCAGTACTTC. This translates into CATSSRGYEQYF.

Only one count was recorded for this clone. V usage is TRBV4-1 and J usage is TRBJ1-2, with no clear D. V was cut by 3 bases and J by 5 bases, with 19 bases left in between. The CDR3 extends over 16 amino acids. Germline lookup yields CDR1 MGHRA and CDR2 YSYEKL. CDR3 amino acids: CASSQGGWTDIYGYTF. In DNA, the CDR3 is TGCGCCAGCAGCCAGGGCGGGTGGACTGACATTTATGGCTACACCTTC.

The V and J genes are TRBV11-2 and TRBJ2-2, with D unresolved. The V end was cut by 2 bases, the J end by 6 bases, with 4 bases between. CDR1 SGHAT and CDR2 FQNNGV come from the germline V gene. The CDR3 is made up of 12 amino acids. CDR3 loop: CASSLWPGELFF. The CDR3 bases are TGTGCCAGCAGCTTATGGCCCGGGGAGCTGTTTTTT.

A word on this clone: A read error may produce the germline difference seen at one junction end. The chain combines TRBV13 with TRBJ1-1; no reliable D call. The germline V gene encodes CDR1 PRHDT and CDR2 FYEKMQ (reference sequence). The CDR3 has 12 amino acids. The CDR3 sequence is CASSLGNAEAFF. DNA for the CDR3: TGTGCCAGCAGCTTAGGGAACGCTGAAGCTTTCTTT.

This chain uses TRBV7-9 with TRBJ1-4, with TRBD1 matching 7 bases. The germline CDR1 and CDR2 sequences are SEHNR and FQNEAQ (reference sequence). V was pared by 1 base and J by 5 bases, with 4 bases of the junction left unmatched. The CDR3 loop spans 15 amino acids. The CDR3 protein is CASSLGDSPNEKLFF. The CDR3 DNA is TGTGCCAGCAGCTTAGGGGACAGCCCGAATGAAAAACTGTTTTTT.

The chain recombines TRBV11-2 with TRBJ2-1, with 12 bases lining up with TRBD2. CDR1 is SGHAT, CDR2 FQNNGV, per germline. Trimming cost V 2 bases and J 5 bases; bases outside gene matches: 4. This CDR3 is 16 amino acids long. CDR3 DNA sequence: TGTGCCAGCAGCTTATGGCGACTAGCGGGGGACAATGAGCAGTTCTTC. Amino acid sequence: CASSLWRLAGDNEQFF.

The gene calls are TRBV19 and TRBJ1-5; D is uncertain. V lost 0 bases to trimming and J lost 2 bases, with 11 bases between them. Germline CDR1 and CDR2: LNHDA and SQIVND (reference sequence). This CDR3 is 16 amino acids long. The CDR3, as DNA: TGTGCCAGTAGTATAGATCGGAGGGCAGGCAATCAGCCCCAGCATTTT. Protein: CASSIDRRAGNQPQHF.

CDR3 loop: CASSRLSTDTQYF. The CDR3 DNA sequence: TGTGCCAGCTCCCGCCTTAGCACAGATACGCAGTATTTT. This chain connects TRBV5-6 to TRBJ2-3; D is unresolved. Trimming stripped 7 bases from V and 0 bases from J, with 9 bases between. This CDR3 is 13 amino acids long. CDR1 SGHDT and CDR2 YYEEEE come from the germline V gene.

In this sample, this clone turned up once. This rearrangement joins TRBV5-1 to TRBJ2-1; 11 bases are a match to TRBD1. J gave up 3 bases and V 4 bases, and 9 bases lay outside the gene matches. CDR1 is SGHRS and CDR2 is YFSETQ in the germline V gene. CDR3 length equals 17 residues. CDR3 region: CASSPHRTGGGYNEQFF. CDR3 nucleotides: TGCGCCAGCAGCCCCCACAGGACAGGGGGCGGCTACAATGAGCAGTTCTTC.

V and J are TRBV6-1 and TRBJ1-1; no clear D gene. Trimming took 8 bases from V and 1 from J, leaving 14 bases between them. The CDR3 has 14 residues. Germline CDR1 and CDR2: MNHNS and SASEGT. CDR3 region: CASFLAGWNTEAFF. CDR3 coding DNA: TGTGCCAGCTTTCTCGCGGGCTGGAACACTGAAGCTTTCTTT.

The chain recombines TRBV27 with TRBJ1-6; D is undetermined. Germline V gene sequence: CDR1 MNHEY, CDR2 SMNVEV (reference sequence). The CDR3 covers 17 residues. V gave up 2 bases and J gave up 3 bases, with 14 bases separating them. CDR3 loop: CASSLRAGSLYNSPLHF. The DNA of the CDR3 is TGTGCCAGCAGTTTAAGGGCCGGGTCCCTCTATAATTCACCCCTCCACTTT.

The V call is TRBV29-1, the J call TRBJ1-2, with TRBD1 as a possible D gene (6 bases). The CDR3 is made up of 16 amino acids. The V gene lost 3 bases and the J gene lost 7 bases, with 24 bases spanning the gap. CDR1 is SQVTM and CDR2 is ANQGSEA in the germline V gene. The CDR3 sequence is CSVDSVGTFRRGGYTF. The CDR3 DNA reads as TGCAGCGTTGACTCGGTAGGGACATTCAGAAGGGGTGGCTACACCTTC. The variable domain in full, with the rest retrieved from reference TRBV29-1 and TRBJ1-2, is SAVISQKPSRDICQRGTSLTIQCQVDSQVTMMFWYRQQPGQSLTLIATANQGSEATYESGFVIDKFPISRPNLTFSTLTVSNMSPEDSSIYLCSVDSVGTFRRGGYTFGSGTRLTVV.

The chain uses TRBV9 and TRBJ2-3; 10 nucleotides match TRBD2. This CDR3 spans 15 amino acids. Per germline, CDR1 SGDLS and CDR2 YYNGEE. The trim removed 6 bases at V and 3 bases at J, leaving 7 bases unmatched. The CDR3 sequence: CASTPSGGVTDTQYF. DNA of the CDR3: TGTGCCAGCACCCCCAGCGGGGGGGTAACAGATACGCAGTATTTT.

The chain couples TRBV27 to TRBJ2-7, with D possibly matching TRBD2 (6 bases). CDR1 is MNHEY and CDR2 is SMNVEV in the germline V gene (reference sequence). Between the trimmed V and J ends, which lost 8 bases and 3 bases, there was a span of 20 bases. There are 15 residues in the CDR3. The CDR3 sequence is CASAIAGPRLYEQYF. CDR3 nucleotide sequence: TGTGCCAGCGCTATCGCGGGACCTCGGCTCTACGAGCAGTACTTC.

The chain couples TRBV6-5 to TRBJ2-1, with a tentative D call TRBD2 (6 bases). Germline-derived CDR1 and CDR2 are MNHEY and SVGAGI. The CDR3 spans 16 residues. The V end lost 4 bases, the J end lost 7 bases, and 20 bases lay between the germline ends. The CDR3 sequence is CASSFLTSRVENEQFF. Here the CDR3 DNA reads TGTGCCAGCAGTTTTTTAACTAGCCGGGTGGAAAATGAGCAGTTCTTC.

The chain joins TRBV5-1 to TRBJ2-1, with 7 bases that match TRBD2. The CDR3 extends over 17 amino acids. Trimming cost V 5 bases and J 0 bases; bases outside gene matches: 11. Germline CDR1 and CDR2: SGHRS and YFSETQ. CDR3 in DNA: TGCGCCAGCAGTACGGCGGGGAGGGAGACCTCCTACAATGAGCAGTTCTTC. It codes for CASSTAGRETSYNEQFF.

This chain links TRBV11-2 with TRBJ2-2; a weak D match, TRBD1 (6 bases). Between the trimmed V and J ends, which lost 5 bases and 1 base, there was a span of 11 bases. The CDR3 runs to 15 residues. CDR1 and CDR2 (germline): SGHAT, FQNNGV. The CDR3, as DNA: TGTGCCAGCAGCCCTACGGACAGGAACACCGGGGAGCTGTTTTTT. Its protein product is CASSPTDRNTGELFF.

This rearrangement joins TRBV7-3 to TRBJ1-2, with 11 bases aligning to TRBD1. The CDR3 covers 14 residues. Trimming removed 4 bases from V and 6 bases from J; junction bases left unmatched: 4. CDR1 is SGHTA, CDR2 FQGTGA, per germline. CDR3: CASSSGQGANGYTF. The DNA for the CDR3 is TGTGCCAGCAGCTCCGGACAGGGGGCAAATGGCTACACCTTC.

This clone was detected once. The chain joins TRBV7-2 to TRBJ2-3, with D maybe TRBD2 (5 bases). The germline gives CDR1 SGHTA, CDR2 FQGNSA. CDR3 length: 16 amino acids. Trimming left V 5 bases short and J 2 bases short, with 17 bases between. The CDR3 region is CASSPGNPRVTDTQYF. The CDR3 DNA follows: TGTGCCAGCAGCCCCGGGAACCCAAGGGTCACAGATACGCAGTATTTT.

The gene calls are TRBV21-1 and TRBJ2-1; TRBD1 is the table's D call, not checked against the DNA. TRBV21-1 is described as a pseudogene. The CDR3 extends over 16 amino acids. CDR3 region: CASSKGGRTYYNEQFF. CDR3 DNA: TGTGCCAGCAGCAAAGGGGGCAGGACATACTACAATGAGCAGTTCTTC.

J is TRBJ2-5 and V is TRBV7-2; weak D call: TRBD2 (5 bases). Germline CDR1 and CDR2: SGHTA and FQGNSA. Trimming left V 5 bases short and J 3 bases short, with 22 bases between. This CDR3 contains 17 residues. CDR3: CASSPRGKQRWEETQYF. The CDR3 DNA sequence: TGTGCCAGCAGCCCCCGGGGAAAGCAGCGATGGGAAGAGACCCAGTACTTC.

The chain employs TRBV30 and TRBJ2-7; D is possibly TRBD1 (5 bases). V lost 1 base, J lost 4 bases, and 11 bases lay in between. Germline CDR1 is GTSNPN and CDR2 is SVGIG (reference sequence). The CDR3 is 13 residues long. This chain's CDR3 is CAWSAGNSYEQYF. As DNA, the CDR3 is TGTGCCTGGAGTGCAGGGAACTCATACGAGCAGTACTTC.

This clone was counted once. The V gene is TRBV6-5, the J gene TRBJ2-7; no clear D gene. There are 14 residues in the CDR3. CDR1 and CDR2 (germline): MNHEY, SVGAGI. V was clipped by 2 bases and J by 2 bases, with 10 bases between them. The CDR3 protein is CASSYDEETYEQYF. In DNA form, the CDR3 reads TGTGCCAGCAGTTACGACGAGGAGACCTACGAGCAGTACTTC.